This TCR beta chain is drawn from a study of blood T cell repertoires in COVID-19 (TCRdb year 2020). Some background on the complete study: Collaborator samples came from the United States, Italy and Spain and covered acute and convalescent phases of COVID-19. The material from the prospective study consisted of cDNA or gDNA derived from T cells, B-cell-depleted T cells, or PBMCs. The dataset comprised deeply sampled blood TCRbeta repertoires from subjects exposed to, actively infected with, or recovered from COVID-19. The repertoires were made available in a free public database intended to serve as a resource for research on the immune response to SARS-CoV-2. Samples came from the ongoing ImmuneRACE study (first 160 participants) plus 1,254 subjects from 6 global collaborators. The sample metadata nearly always contained a de-identified subject ID, COVID-19 status, age in years and sex. Where available, HLA class I and class II types were taken from metadata supplied by the sample provider and were not determined by assay-based typing.

TCRbeta CDR3 regions were amplified from genomic DNA using the immunoSEQ Assay, a bias-controlled multiplex PCR. The study's processing was this. Within the assay, amplification of reference gene primers was used to estimate how many nucleated cells each sample contained. To quantify the absolute abundance of each unique TCRbeta CDR3 rearrangement, sequence reads were collapsed and filtered. For each sample, productive Simpson clonality was calculated by taking the square root of Simpson's diversity index across productive rearrangements. Sourced from immuneACCESS, this table was stored by TCRdb with only in-frame sequences that have V and J called. A share of the clones is absent; for the studies checked, an unresolved V gene accounts for under half, and the remainder has no known explanation. Clone size and V and J calls were adopted from that table, with D and trimming inferred from the DNA. The sample contains about 140,000 clones, 84% of them found a single time. The ten largest make up 4% of the sample.

As for this clone: Which antigen it targets is not known. No quality values exist for individual bases; no much larger clone is one base distant.

Whole blood was collected in K2EDTA tubes by collaborating institutions according to the institutions' own protocols. Collaborator samples were shipped for TCRbeta analysis as frozen whole blood, isolated PBMCs, or DNA extracted from either sample type. Counted from cysteine to phenylalanine, this CDR3 has 16 amino acids. The read is trimmed to its CDR3 DNA, 48 bases read in frame from base 1. The germline V gene gives CDR1 as SQVTM and CDR2 as ANQGSEA. At the junction V is shortened by 0 bases and J by 0 bases, with 13 bases in between. Results and caveats for the whole study, not just this receptor: Clinical and demographic metadata were provided uncurated, with the amount varying by source and participant.

This receptor chain uses TRBV29-1 and TRBJ2-3, with the D segment identity uncertain. Material for sequencing was peripheral blood. The source is a woman aged 55-69 years with acute or convalescent COVID-19. At the DNA level, the sequence is TGCAGCGTTGAAGATCTAGACGTTCTTAGCACAGATACGCAGTATTTT. This gives the protein CSVEDLDVLSTDTQYF.